Listed here are 3 T cell receptor beta chains from one sample, sequenced in a study of blood T cell repertoires in COVID-19. Sequenced by immunoSEQ multiplex PCR; TCRdb stores in-frame clones only, minus some. Here the sample spans tens of thousands of clones, around 88% being singletons. The sample consisted of peripheral blood. The receptors originated from a woman older than 75 with acute or convalescent COVID-19.

The genes are TRBV5-1 and TRBJ2-5; 13 nucleotides line up with TRBD2. The germline CDR1 and CDR2 sequences are SGHRS and YFSETQ. After removal of 1 base from V and 5 bases from J, the junction contained 8 bases not matched to a gene. The CDR3 has 17 amino acids. The CDR3 nucleotides read TGCGCCAGCAGCTTGACCGGGACTAGCGGGGTCGGGGAGACCCAGTACTTC. It encodes CASSLTGTSGVGETQYF.

The V gene is TRBV6-5, the J gene TRBJ2-3, with D possibly being TRBD2 (5 bases). Deletions cut 6 bases from V and 2 bases from J, with 15 bases between. This CDR3 has 15 residues. The germline gives CDR1 MNHEY, CDR2 SVGAGI. The CDR3 protein is CASSRRAGNTDTQYF. The DNA of the CDR3 is TGTGCCAGCAGCCGAAGGGCGGGCAACACAGATACGCAGTATTTT.

The chain has TRBV7-9 and TRBJ2-2; D not certain. V lost 1 base and J lost 1, with 10 bases in between. The CDR3 contains 16 residues. Germline V gene data show CDR1 as SEHNR and CDR2 as FQNEAQ (reference sequence). The CDR3 coding sequence is TGTGCCAGCAGCTTAGTTAGAGACTGGAACACCGGGGAGCTGTTTTTT. This encodes CASSLVRDWNTGELFF.